This T cell receptor (beta chain) comes out of a study of read filtering for tumor transcriptome and immune sequencing. There are many counts of this clonotype. Between the trimmed V and J ends, which lost 5 bases and 5 bases, there was a span of 10 bases. Germline CDR1 is WSHSY and CDR2 is SAAADI. This CDR3 spans 12 amino acids. This library used roughly 400 ng RNA and molecular barcoded adaptors spanning alpha/delta and beta/gamma chains. TCRdb fed the reads into MiXCR, producing one record per CDR3 protein. The sample has tens of thousands of distinct CDR3 sequences, roughly a fifth seen once; the top ten hold 10% to 12%.

The TCR was taken from a donor at least 40 years old with multiple myeloma. The specimen was a population of CD138-negative cells sorted from bone marrow. V gene TRBV10-2 combines with J gene TRBJ2-7; TRBD1 is a possible D gene (5 bases). The CDR3 DNA is TGCGCCAGCAGTCCTCAGGGAAACGAGCAGTACTTC. The encoded protein is CASSPQGNEQYF.